This T cell receptor beta chain was retrieved from a study of blood T cells in healthy people across ages. Study findings and constraints: The donors' CMV status was not determined, possibly confounding changes in expanded clonotypes. Across samples, TCR beta diversity tracked strongly with naive T cell percentage.

Details on this clonotype: What it recognizes is unknown.

This CDR3 spans 18 amino acids. The germline V gene encodes CDR1 MNHEY and CDR2 SVGEGT. V was clipped by 2 bases and J by 11 bases; unmatched bases: 21. Donors gave roughly 10 milliliters of peripheral blood apiece. A second 7 to 11 cycle PCR used barcoded and J-beta primers. Each cDNA molecule received a tag from a template-switch adaptor that had 12 random nucleotides. TCRdb reprocessed the 5' RACE reads with MiXCR, giving one entry per CDR3 protein. The repertoire holds 920,000 or so distinct CDR3 sequences, with 45% as singletons. The sequenced sample was blood. The origin of this receptor is a woman aged 55 to 70 in good health. The V gene is TRBV6-2 or TRBV6-3, the J gene TRBJ2-1, with 7 bases aligning to TRBD2. The CDR3 is CASSYPPGWGGRNSKQFF. CDR3 in DNA: TGTGCCAGCAGTTACCCCCCCGGGTGGGGCGGGAGAAATAGTAAGCAGTTCTTC.